This T cell receptor (beta chain) was recovered during a study of T cells after yellow fever vaccination. There are many counts of this clonotype. CDR3 size: 17 residues. V was cut by 0 bases and J by 2 bases, with 13 bases left in between. In germline, CDR1 is LGHNA, CDR2 YSLEER. Template-switching 5'RACE yielded the TCR cDNA; a universal primer site and UMIs were added in the process. TCRdb re-called the 5' RACE reads with MiXCR, one entry per CDR3 protein. There are 150,000 to 200,000 distinct CDR3 sequences in the sample; about 11% occur only once, and approximately 34% lies in the top ten. The chain employs TRBV4-3 and TRBJ2-2, with D maybe TRBD2 (7 bases). This clonotype was obtained from a man between 18 and 35 years old who received the YFV17D yellow fever vaccine. The sample in question was CD8+ T cells sorted from PBMCs, obtained 15 days after the yellow fever booster vaccination. The chain's CDR3 is CASSQDGGGYNTGELFF. DNA of the CDR3: TGCGCCAGCAGCCAAGATGGCGGGGGCTATAACACCGGGGAGCTGTTTTTT.